The sequence of this T cell receptor (beta chain) was determined in a study of blood T cell repertoires in COVID-19. Study as a whole: The study drew acute and convalescent COVID-19 samples from the United States, Italy and Spain. From T cells, B-cell-depleted T cells, or PBMCs came the material, which was cDNA or gDNA.

Authors' processing steps: Amplification from reference gene primers served as the basis for estimated nucleated cell counts. Profiling relied on immunoSEQ multiplex PCR, and the TCRdb table lists in-frame clones only, not all of them. The V and J calls and the clone size are those of that table, but D and trimming were determined from the DNA. Of fewer than 250,000 clones detected, approximately 90% appear once; the ten largest clones hold around 1.1%. The sequence was collected from a man aged 25-40 years with acute or convalescent COVID-19. The specimen was peripheral blood.

The CDR3 sequence is CASSLAGWGQPQHF. The CDR3 DNA follows: TGTGCCAGCTCACTGGCAGGGTGGGGTCAGCCCCAGCATTTT. The chain recombines TRBV18 with TRBJ1-5; D perhaps matches TRBD1 (5 bases). Germline V gene lookup returns CDR1 KGHSH and CDR2 LQKENI. V lost 4 bases and J 6 bases, leaving 13 bases between the germline ends. The CDR3 spans 14 residues.